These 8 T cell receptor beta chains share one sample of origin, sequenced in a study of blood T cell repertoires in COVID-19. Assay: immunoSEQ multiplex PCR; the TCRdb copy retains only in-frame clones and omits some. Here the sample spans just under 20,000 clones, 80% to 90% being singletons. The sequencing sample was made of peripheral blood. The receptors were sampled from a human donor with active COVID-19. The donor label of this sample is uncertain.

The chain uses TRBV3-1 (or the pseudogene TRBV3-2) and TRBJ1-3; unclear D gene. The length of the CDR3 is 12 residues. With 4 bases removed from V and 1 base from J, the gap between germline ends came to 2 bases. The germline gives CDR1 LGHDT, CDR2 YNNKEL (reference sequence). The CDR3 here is CASSPSGNTIYF. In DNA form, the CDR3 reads TGTGCCAGCAGCCCGTCTGGAAACACCATATATTTT.

CDR3 protein: CASRPEAGHADTQYF. For the CDR3, the DNA is TGTGCCAGCAGGCCCGAAGCGGGGCACGCAGATACGCAGTATTTT. The chain is built from TRBV11-3 and TRBJ2-3; 7 bases agree with TRBD2. The V and J ends lost 6 bases and 4 bases, in that order; junction bases with no gene match: 10. Germline V lookup: CDR1 SGHNT, CDR2 YENEEA. The CDR3 is made up of 15 amino acids.

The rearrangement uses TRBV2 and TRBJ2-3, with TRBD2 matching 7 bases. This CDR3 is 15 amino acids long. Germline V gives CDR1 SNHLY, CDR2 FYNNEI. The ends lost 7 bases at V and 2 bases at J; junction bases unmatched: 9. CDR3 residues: CASIRGRVVTDTQYF. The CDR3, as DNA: TGTGCCAGCATTCGAGGGAGGGTAGTCACAGATACGCAGTATTTT.

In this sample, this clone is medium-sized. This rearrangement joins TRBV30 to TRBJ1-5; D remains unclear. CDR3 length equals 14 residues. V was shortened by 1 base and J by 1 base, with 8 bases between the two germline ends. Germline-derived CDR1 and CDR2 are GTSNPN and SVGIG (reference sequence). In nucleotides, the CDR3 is TGTGCCTGGAGTGGTAGCGCCAGCAATCAGCCCCAGCATTTT. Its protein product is CAWSGSASNQPQHF.

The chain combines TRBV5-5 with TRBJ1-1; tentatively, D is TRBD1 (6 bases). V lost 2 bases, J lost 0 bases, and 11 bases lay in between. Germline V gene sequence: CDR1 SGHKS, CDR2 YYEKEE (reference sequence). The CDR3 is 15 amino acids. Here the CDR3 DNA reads TGTGCCAGCAGCTTAACAGGGATATTGAACACTGAAGCTTTCTTT. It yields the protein CASSLTGILNTEAFF.

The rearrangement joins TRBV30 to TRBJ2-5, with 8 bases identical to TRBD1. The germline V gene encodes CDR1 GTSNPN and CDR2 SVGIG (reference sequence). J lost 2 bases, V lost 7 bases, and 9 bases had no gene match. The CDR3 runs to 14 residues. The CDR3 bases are TGTGCCTCCCACGCCCAGGGGGCTCAAGAGACCCAGTACTTC. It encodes CASHAQGAQETQYF.

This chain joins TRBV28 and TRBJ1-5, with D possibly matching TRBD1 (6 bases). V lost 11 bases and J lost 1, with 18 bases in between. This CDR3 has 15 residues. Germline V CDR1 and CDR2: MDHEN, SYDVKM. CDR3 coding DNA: TGTGCCTCGGAGGGAGGGGGTCAGAGCAATCAGCCCCAGCATTTT. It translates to CASEGGGQSNQPQHF.

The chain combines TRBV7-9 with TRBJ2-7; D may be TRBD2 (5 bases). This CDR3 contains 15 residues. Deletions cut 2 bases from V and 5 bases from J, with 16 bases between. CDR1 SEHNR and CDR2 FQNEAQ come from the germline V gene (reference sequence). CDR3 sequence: CASSLMSGSRDEQYF. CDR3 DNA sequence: TGTGCCAGCAGCTTAATGAGCGGCTCTAGGGACGAGCAGTACTTC. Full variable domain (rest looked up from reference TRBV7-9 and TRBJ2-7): DTGVSQNPRHKITKRGQNVTFRCDPISEHNRLYWYRQTLGQGPEFLTYFQNEAQLEKSRLLSDRFSAERPKGSFSTLEIQRTEQGDSAMYLCASSLMSGSRDEQYFGPGTRLTVT.